These 14 T cell receptor beta chains came from one sample sequenced in a study of blood T cell repertoires in COVID-19. This table comes from immunoSEQ multiplex PCR, and its TCRdb copy is limited to in-frame clones, with some not included. The sample carries around 200,000 clones, 85% recorded once. The sample was peripheral blood. The receptor set was obtained from a woman older than 75 with acute or convalescent COVID-19.

This clone was observed a few times. V usage is TRBV5-1 and J usage is TRBJ1-1, with 9 bases aligning to TRBD1. The CDR3 spans 14 residues. Germline V gene lookup returns CDR1 SGHRS and CDR2 YFSETQ. Trimming cost V 3 bases and J 1 base; bases outside gene matches: 1. This CDR3 reads CASSWGQGNTEAFF. As DNA, the CDR3 is TGCGCCAGCAGCTGGGGACAGGGGAACACTGAAGCTTTCTTT.

The chain employs TRBV3-1 (or the pseudogene TRBV3-2) and TRBJ2-3; D possibly corresponds to TRBD1 (5 bases). With 2 bases removed from V and 2 bases from J, the gap between germline ends came to 26 bases. Germline lookup yields CDR1 LGHDT and CDR2 YNNKEL (reference sequence). The CDR3 extends over 20 amino acids. The CDR3 nucleotides are TGTGCCAGCAGCCAATCGGACAATGAGGCCCGTGAATTATCCACAGATACGCAGTATTTT. This encodes CASSQSDNEARELSTDTQYF.

This rearrangement joins TRBV27 to TRBJ2-7; 9 positions match TRBD1. With 4 bases clipped from V and 13 bases from J, the junction kept 11 bases outside the gene matches. Germline V CDR1 and CDR2: MNHEY, SMNVEV (reference sequence). CDR3 size: 13 residues. The CDR3 region has the DNA TGTGCCAGCAGTTACTTGGGACAGGGTGGCGTCTACTTC. This sequence encodes CASSYLGQGGVYF.

This clone was counted a single time. The genes are TRBV13 and TRBJ2-2, with 7 positions matching TRBD1. J gave up 4 bases and V 1 base, and 3 bases lay outside the gene matches. The CDR3 spans 15 residues. Germline values: CDR1 PRHDT, CDR2 FYEKMQ (reference sequence). The CDR3 bases are TGTGCCAGCAGCTTAGTGACAGGGCCCACCGGGGAGCTGTTTTTT. Its protein is CASSLVTGPTGELFF.

The chain links TRBV6-6 to TRBJ2-7; 7 bases are shared with TRBD1. Trimming removed 0 bases from V and 1 base from J; junction bases left unmatched: 3. The CDR3 runs to 15 residues. The germline V gene encodes CDR1 MNHNY and CDR2 SVGAGI (reference sequence). The CDR3 loop reads CASSYSGQESYEQYF. As DNA, the CDR3 is TGTGCCAGCAGTTACTCAGGACAGGAATCCTACGAGCAGTACTTC.

The chain couples TRBV3-1 (or the pseudogene TRBV3-2) to TRBJ2-5, with 11 bases matching TRBD2. The germline V gene encodes CDR1 LGHDT and CDR2 YNNKEL (reference sequence). Trimming cost V 3 bases and J 5 bases; bases outside gene matches: 5. The CDR3 spans 15 residues. CDR3 nucleotides: TGTGCCAGCAGCCAGACTAGCGGGAATGACGAGACCCAGTACTTC. This sequence encodes CASSQTSGNDETQYF.

This clone has only a few counts. J is TRBJ1-1 and V is TRBV5-1; 7 nucleotides match TRBD1. The CDR3 covers 13 residues. With 0 bases clipped from V and 11 bases from J, the junction kept 7 bases outside the gene matches. Germline CDR1 and CDR2: SGHRS and YFSETQ. The chain's CDR3 is CASSLVVTGAAFF. The CDR3 nucleotides read TGCGCCAGCAGCTTGGTAGTCACAGGGGCTGCTTTCTTT.

This clone turned up a few times. The chain joins TRBV18 to TRBJ2-7; 15 bases match TRBD2. Germline CDR1 and CDR2: KGHSH and LQKENI. Unmatched junction bases numbered 10, after V lost 1 base and J lost 6 bases. There are 18 residues in the CDR3. The CDR3 sequence: CASSPQGLAGGSNSEQYF. CDR3 nucleotide sequence: TGTGCCAGCTCACCACAAGGACTAGCGGGAGGGTCCAACTCCGAGCAGTACTTC.

The chain is built from TRBV18 and TRBJ2-3, with a weak D call TRBD2 (5 bases). Trimming pared 4 bases from V and 3 bases from J, leaving 11 bases between. CDR1 is KGHSH and CDR2 is LQKENI in the germline V gene. The CDR3 sequence is 14 residues long. The DNA for the CDR3 is TGTGCCAGCTCACTACAAGCGGTAACAGATACGCAGTATTTT. This codes for CASSLQAVTDTQYF.

The V and J genes are TRBV5-4 and TRBJ2-2, with D possibly matching TRBD1 (6 bases). Trimming removed 0 bases at V and 5 bases at J, with 14 bases between. Germline values: CDR1 SGHNT, CDR2 YYREEE (reference sequence). The CDR3 has 16 residues. The chain's CDR3 is CASSLGGVTGTGELFF. The CDR3 DNA sequence: TGTGCCAGCAGCTTGGGAGGGGTTACAGGGACCGGGGAGCTGTTTTTT.

This chain joins TRBV12-3 or TRBV12-4 and TRBJ2-2; a weak D match, TRBD2 (5 bases). Trimming took 5 bases from V and 7 from J, leaving 11 bases between them. The CDR3 length is 13 residues. The CDR3 region has the DNA TGTGCCAGCAGTGGAAATCGGGGCGGGGAGCTGTTTTTT. Its translation: CASSGNRGGELFF.

The V gene is TRBV15, the J gene TRBJ1-5; D gene uncertain. CDR3 size: 14 residues. Trimming removed 5 bases at V and 3 bases at J, with 11 bases between. From germline, CDR1 is LNHNV and CDR2 YYDKDF (reference sequence). The DNA of the CDR3 is TGTGCCACCAGCGATTTCGGGGACAATCAGCCCCAGCATTTT. As protein: CATSDFGDNQPQHF. Based on the CDR3 plus reference TRBV15 and TRBJ1-5, the full variable domain is DAMVIQNPRYQVTQFGKPVTLSCSQTLNHNVMYWYQQKSSQAPKLLFHYYDKDFNNEADTPDNFQSRRPNTSFCFLDIRSPGLGDTAMYLCATSDFGDNQPQHFGDGTRLSIL.

The sample holds one count of this clone. The rearrangement joins TRBV5-6 to TRBJ2-3; a possible D gene is TRBD2 (6 bases). V lost 2 bases, J lost 4 bases, and 14 bases lay in between. Germline CDR1 reads SGHDT; CDR2 reads YYEEEE. This CDR3 spans 15 amino acids. The CDR3 loop is CASSFPGGGADTQYF. The CDR3 DNA reads as TGTGCCAGCAGCTTTCCGGGTGGAGGGGCAGATACGCAGTATTTT.

Regarding this clone: Additional DNA sequences in this sample encode the identical CDR3. The V gene is TRBV11-2, the J gene TRBJ1-2, with D uncertain. CDR3 length: 13 amino acids. In germline, CDR1 is SGHAT, CDR2 FQNNGV. The V gene lost 3 bases and the J gene lost 4 bases, with 9 bases spanning the gap. The DNA for the CDR3 is TGTGCCAGCAGCTTCGGCGGGATCTATGGCTACACCTTC. This translates into CASSFGGIYGYTF.